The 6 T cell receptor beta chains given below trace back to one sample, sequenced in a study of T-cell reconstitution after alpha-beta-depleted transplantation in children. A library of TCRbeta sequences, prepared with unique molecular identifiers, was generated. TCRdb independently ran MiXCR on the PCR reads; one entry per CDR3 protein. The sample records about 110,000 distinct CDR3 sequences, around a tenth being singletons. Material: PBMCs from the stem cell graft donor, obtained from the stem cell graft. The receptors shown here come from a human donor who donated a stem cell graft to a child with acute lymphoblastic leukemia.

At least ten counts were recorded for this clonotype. CDR3 sequence reads: CASSLTRDRACEQYF. The CDR3 DNA reads as TGCGCCAGCAGCTTGACCCGGGACAGGGCCTGCGAGCAGTACTTC. This chain joins TRBV5-1 and TRBJ2-7; 9 positions match TRBD1. V shed 1 base, J shed 6 bases, and the junction held 8 bases outside the gene matches. From germline, CDR1 is SGHRS and CDR2 YFSETQ. CDR3 length: 15 residues.

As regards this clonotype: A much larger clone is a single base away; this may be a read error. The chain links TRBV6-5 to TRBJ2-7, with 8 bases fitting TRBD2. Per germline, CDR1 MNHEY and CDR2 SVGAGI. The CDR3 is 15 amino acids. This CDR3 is CASSYRVSGDYAQYF. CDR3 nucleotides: TGTGCCAGCAGTTATCGGGTTAGCGGGGACTACGCGCAGTACTTC.

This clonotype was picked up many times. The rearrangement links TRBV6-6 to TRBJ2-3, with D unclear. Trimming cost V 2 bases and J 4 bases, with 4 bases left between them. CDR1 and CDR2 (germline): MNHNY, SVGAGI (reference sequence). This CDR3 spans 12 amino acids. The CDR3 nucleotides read TGTGCCAGCAGTTACAGGTCAGATACGCAGTATTTT. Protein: CASSYRSDTQYF.

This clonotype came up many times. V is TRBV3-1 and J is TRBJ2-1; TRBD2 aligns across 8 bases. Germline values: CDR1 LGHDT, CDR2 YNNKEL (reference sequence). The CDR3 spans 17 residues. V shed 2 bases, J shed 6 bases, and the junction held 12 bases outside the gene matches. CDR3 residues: CASSQISGTRFSNEQFF. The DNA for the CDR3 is TGTGCCAGCAGCCAAATTTCCGGGACTAGGTTTAGCAATGAGCAGTTCTTC.

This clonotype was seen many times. This CDR3 is CASSFSPNRLTAEQYF. The CDR3 coding sequence is TGTGCCAGCAGTTTCTCCCCGAACAGATTAACGGCCGAGCAGTACTTC. The rearrangement links TRBV12-3 or TRBV12-4 to TRBJ2-7; unclear D gene. The CDR3 has 16 amino acids. V lost 3 bases and J lost 6, with 21 bases in between.

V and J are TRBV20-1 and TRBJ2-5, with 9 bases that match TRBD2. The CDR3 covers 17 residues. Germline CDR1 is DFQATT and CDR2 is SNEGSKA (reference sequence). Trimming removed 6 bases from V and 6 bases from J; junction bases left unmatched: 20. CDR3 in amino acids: CSANIQRLADEQQTQYF. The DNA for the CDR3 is TGCAGTGCCAACATCCAACGACTAGCGGACGAACAACAGACCCAGTACTTC.